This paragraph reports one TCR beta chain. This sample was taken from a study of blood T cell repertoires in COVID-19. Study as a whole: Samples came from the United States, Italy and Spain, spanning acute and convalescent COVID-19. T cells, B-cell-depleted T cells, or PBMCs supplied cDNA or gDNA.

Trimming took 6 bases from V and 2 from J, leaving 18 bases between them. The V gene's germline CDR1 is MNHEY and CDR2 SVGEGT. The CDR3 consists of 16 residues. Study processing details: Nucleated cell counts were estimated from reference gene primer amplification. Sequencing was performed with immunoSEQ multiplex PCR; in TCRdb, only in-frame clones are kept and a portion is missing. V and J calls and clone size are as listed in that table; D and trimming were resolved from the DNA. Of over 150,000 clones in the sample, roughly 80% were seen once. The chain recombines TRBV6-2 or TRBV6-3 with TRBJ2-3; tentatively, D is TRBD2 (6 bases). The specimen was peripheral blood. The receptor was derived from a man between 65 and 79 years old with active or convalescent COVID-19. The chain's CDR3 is CASSHSNSGDTDTQYF. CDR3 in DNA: TGTGCCAGCAGCCATTCAAATAGCGGAGACACAGATACGCAGTATTTT.